These 25 T cell receptor beta chains were sequenced from one sample in a study of naive and memory T cell subsets. Study-wide results and limits: Especially in CD8 cells, naive repertoires contained a few larger clonotypes, possibly CD45RA-re-expressing memory cells.

The antigens of these receptors remain unknown. An equimolar mix of two oligonucleotides served as the beta constant-region primer for TRBC1 and TRBC2. The ligated cDNA underwent four PCR rounds using SP2 and nested alpha and beta constant-region primers. One entry per CDR3 protein, called by TCRdb with MiXCR from the UMI-ligation and nested PCR reads. The data contain roughly 150,000 distinct CDR3 sequences, roughly 22% of them singletons. Sequenced input: naive CD4+ T cells from blood. These receptors were obtained from a human donor in good health.

This clonotype was recorded many times. The rearrangement links TRBV19 to TRBJ2-4; 10 positions match TRBD1. Germline CDR1 reads LNHDA; CDR2 reads SQIVND (reference sequence). The ends lost 4 bases at V and 3 bases at J; junction bases unmatched: 12. The CDR3 loop spans 18 amino acids. DNA of the CDR3: TGTGCCAGTAGTAGGCCCCCGGGACAGGGGTCGGTCAAAAACATTCAGTACTTC. It specifies CASSRPPGQGSVKNIQYF.

This chain links TRBV29-1 with TRBJ1-4; the D gene is possibly TRBD1 (6 bases). V was trimmed by 4 bases and J by 8 bases, leaving 14 bases between them. This CDR3 has 13 amino acids. The germline gives CDR1 SQVTM, CDR2 ANQGSEA. CDR3 DNA: TGCAGCGTTGCTAGGCAGGGGAACGAAAAACTGTTTTTT. Translation: CSVARQGNEKLFF.

In this sample, this clonotype turned up a few times. The chain links TRBV20-1 to TRBJ2-7; 8 bases fit TRBD2. The CDR3 runs 17 residues. Looked up from germline, CDR1 is DFQATT and CDR2 is SNEGSKA (reference sequence). The V and J ends lost 4 bases and 3 bases, in that order; junction bases with no gene match: 17. CDR3 DNA: TGCAGTGCTAACCCCCCGGCGATAGTAGCGGGGAACTACGAGCAGTACTTC. Translating gives CSANPPAIVAGNYEQYF.

This clonotype was observed a handful of times. The gene calls are TRBV20-1 and TRBJ1-2, with D possibly being TRBD1 (5 bases). The CDR3 is 14 amino acids. Germline-derived CDR1 and CDR2 are DFQATT and SNEGSKA (reference sequence). Trimming took 6 bases from V and 1 from J, leaving 15 bases between them. The CDR3 DNA sequence: TGCAGTGCCGAAAACACAGGCATTAACTATGGCTACACCTTC. Amino acid sequence: CSAENTGINYGYTF.

The V call is TRBV10-3, the J call TRBJ2-3; D not certain. This CDR3 contains 12 residues. The V and J ends lost 5 bases and 4 bases respectively, with 7 bases between them. Germline V gene sequence: CDR1 ENHRY, CDR2 SYGVKD. The CDR3 loop is CAISFNADTQYF. CDR3 bases: TGTGCCATCAGTTTTAACGCAGATACGCAGTATTTT.

This clonotype was counted between two and nine times. The chain joins TRBV12-3 or TRBV12-4 to TRBJ1-3, with a weak D call TRBD1 (6 bases). The V gene lost 3 bases and the J gene lost 7 bases, with 16 bases spanning the gap. The CDR3 extends over 15 amino acids. Written as DNA, the CDR3 is TGTGCCAGCAGTTTTTACGCCTCAGGGGCCAACACCATATATTTT. It encodes CASSFYASGANTIYF.

This clonotype was seen a handful of times. The chain recombines TRBV7-3 with TRBJ2-3; 15 bases are a match to TRBD2. The CDR3 is 17 amino acids. CDR1 and CDR2 from the germline V gene are SGHTA and FQGTGA. V shed 1 base, J shed 4 bases, and the junction held 3 bases outside the gene matches. CDR3 amino acids: CASSLKGLAGGADTQYF. The CDR3 DNA reads TGTGCCAGCAGCTTAAAAGGACTAGCGGGAGGGGCAGATACGCAGTATTTT. The variable domain in full, with the rest retrieved from reference TRBV7-3 and TRBJ2-3, is GAGVSQTPSNKVTEKGKYVELRCDPISGHTALYWYRQSLGQGPEFLIYFQGTGAADDSGLPNDRFFAVRPEGSVSTLKIQRTERGDSAVYLCASSLKGLAGGADTQYFGPGTRLTVL.

J is TRBJ2-7 and V is TRBV5-1; D is uncertain. Deletions cut 0 bases from V and 4 bases from J, with 8 bases between. Germline CDR1 SGHRS, CDR2 YFSETQ. CDR3 length: 13 residues. The CDR3 DNA reads TGCGCCAGCAGCTTGGAACTCCATTACGAGCAGTACTTC. Translation: CASSLELHYEQYF.

This clonotype was picked up a small number of times. V gene TRBV7-9 combines with J gene TRBJ1-6; no firm D call. Between the trimmed V and J ends, which lost 7 bases and 7 bases, there was a span of 11 bases. Germline V CDR1 and CDR2: SEHNR, FQNEAQ (reference sequence). This CDR3 has 13 amino acids. The DNA for the CDR3 is TGTGCCAGCATCCGGACGGGGAATTCACCCCTCCACTTT. Residues: CASIRTGNSPLHF.

The rearrangement joins TRBV6-5 to TRBJ1-2; D remains ambiguous. The CDR3 is made up of 15 amino acids. From germline, CDR1 is MNHEY and CDR2 SVGAGI. V was trimmed by 5 bases and J by 7 bases, leaving 20 bases between them. CDR3 nucleotides: TGTGCCAGCAGTCGGAAAAGAAATATGTTCTCTGGCTACACCTTC. Translating it yields CASSRKRNMFSGYTF.

The chain has TRBV28 and TRBJ1-4; D not resolved. Between the trimmed V and J ends, which lost 6 bases and 5 bases, there was a span of 16 bases. This CDR3 comprises 15 residues. Germline V gene sequence: CDR1 MDHEN, CDR2 SYDVKM. The CDR3 here is CASSRFLGRNEKLFF. DNA of the CDR3: TGTGCCAGCAGCCGATTCCTTGGACGGAATGAAAAACTGTTTTTT.

This chain joins TRBV7-9 and TRBJ2-5; TRBD1 aligns across 11 bases. Unmatched junction bases numbered 4, after V lost 3 bases and J lost 4 bases. Germline V gene lookup returns CDR1 SEHNR and CDR2 FQNEAQ (reference sequence). The CDR3 covers 15 residues. CDR3 amino acids: CASSLGQGVGETQYF. The CDR3 DNA follows: TGTGCCAGCAGCTTGGGACAGGGGGTCGGAGAGACCCAGTACTTC. Variable domain in full (rest from reference TRBV7-9 and TRBJ2-5): DTGVSQNPRHKITKRGQNVTFRCDPISEHNRLYWYRQTLGQGPEFLTYFQNEAQLEKSRLLSDRFSAERPKGSFSTLEIQRTEQGDSAMYLCASSLGQGVGETQYFGPGTRLLVL.

This clonotype showed up just a few times. The chain uses TRBV27 and TRBJ1-1, with 9 bases lining up with TRBD1. This CDR3 is built from 14 residues. Germline V gives CDR1 MNHEY, CDR2 SMNVEV (reference sequence). With 5 bases clipped from V and 4 bases from J, the junction kept 5 bases outside the gene matches. CDR3 DNA sequence: TGTGCCAGCAGTCACGGGGACAGGGCCACTGAAGCTTTCTTT. Translating gives CASSHGDRATEAFF.

The rearrangement joins TRBV20-1 to TRBJ2-1, with D unresolved. Deletions cut 1 base from V and 6 bases from J, with 4 bases between. This CDR3 spans 11 amino acids. The germline CDR1 and CDR2 sequences are DFQATT and SNEGSKA (reference sequence). The CDR3, as DNA: TGCAGTGCTAGAGGAGTCAATGAGCAGTTCTTC. It encodes CSARGVNEQFF.

The sample holds many counts of this clonotype. This chain links TRBV11-3 with TRBJ2-3, with D possibly being TRBD2 (6 bases). Germline V gene data show CDR1 as SGHNT and CDR2 as YENEEA. V dropped 1 base and J dropped 5 bases, with 16 bases sitting between them. The length of the CDR3 is 16 residues. This CDR3 reads CASSLGAGIAEDTQYF. The CDR3 DNA reads as TGTGCCAGCAGCTTAGGGGCCGGGATAGCGGAAGATACGCAGTATTTT.

The genes are TRBV7-6 and TRBJ1-1; unclear D gene. Between the trimmed V and J ends, which lost 5 bases and 4 bases, there was a span of 11 bases. Germline CDR1 is SGHVS and CDR2 is FNYEAQ. CDR3 length equals 13 residues. CDR3 in amino acids: CASSHAFRTEAFF. CDR3 DNA sequence: TGTGCCAGCAGCCACGCCTTCCGCACTGAAGCTTTCTTT.

This clonotype was seen repeatedly, ten times or more. The chain's CDR3 is CASSQDVRDSFYNEQFF. The CDR3 DNA is TGCGCCAGCAGCCAGGATGTCCGGGACTCATTTTACAATGAGCAGTTCTTC. The genes are TRBV4-3 and TRBJ2-1; TRBD2 might be the D (6 bases). The germline CDR1 and CDR2 sequences are LGHNA and YSLEER. The V and J ends lost 3 bases and 4 bases respectively, with 19 bases between them. The CDR3 is 17 residues long.

The gene calls are TRBV18 and TRBJ1-1; D remains unclear. The CDR3 contains 12 residues. Germline CDR1 KGHSH, CDR2 LQKENI. V lost 5 bases and J lost 7, with 11 bases in between. DNA of the CDR3: TGTGCCAGCTCAGACCGAGTAGGTGAAGCTTTCTTT. Protein sequence: CASSDRVGEAFF.

This clonotype was counted at least ten times. The chain joins TRBV6-5 to TRBJ1-2; maybe TRBD1 (5 bases). The V gene's germline CDR1 is MNHEY and CDR2 SVGAGI. The CDR3 spans 15 residues. V gave up 0 bases and J gave up 3 bases, with 11 bases separating them. Here the CDR3 DNA reads TGTGCCAGCAGTTACTCCGCAGACAGACACTATGGCTACACCTTC. Translation gives CASSYSADRHYGYTF.

This clonotype was seen repeatedly, ten times or more. The V gene is TRBV5-1, the J gene TRBJ2-1; 16 bases align to TRBD2. Germline lookup yields CDR1 SGHRS and CDR2 YFSETQ. V lost 5 bases, J lost 1 base, and 9 bases stayed unmatched. The CDR3 is 19 residues long. CDR3 sequence reads: CASSRRGLAGGPSYNEQFF. Here the CDR3 DNA reads TGCGCCAGCAGTCGGCGGGGACTAGCGGGAGGGCCGTCCTACAATGAGCAGTTCTTC.

The V gene is TRBV20-1, the J gene TRBJ1-1; D is perhaps TRBD1 (6 bases). Germline-derived CDR1 and CDR2 are DFQATT and SNEGSKA (reference sequence). The V end was cut by 4 bases, the J end by 4 bases, with 22 bases between. The length of the CDR3 is 16 residues. The CDR3 bases are TGCAGTGCTACTCGAAACAGGGTTGAAGGTAGCACTGAAGCTTTCTTT. Amino acids: CSATRNRVEGSTEAFF.

This clonotype was detected a few times. The chain uses TRBV13 and TRBJ2-1; 7 bases align to TRBD2. V gave up 5 bases and J gave up 5 bases; unmatched junction bases: 9. The germline V gene has CDR1 PRHDT and CDR2 FYEKMQ (reference sequence). The CDR3 loop spans 15 amino acids. CDR3 sequence: CASSPTGGSHNEQFF. Here the CDR3 DNA reads TGTGCCAGCAGCCCCACGGGCGGGAGTCACAATGAGCAGTTCTTC.

The CDR3, as DNA: TGTGCCAGCAGCCACCAGACTCACACAGATACGCAGTATTTT. Protein product: CASSHQTHTDTQYF. The chain carries TRBV3-1 and TRBJ2-3; no firm D call. The CDR3 has 14 amino acids. In germline, CDR1 is LGHDT, CDR2 YNNKEL (reference sequence). Deletions cut 3 bases from V and 2 bases from J, with 9 bases between.

The J gene is TRBJ2-7, the V gene TRBV29-1, with 8 positions matching TRBD2. CDR3 size: 13 residues. Germline V gene sequence: CDR1 SQVTM, CDR2 ANQGSEA. The V gene end was trimmed by 4 bases and the J gene end by 3 bases; junction bases not matched to a gene: 5. In DNA form, the CDR3 reads TGCAGCGTTGGAGGCGGGAGGCGCTACGAGCAGTACTTC. Its protein is CSVGGGRRYEQYF.

The genes are TRBV7-2 and TRBJ2-2, with a weak D call TRBD2 (6 bases). Trimming shortened V by 5 bases and J by 1 base, and 14 bases separated the two germline ends. The CDR3 runs 16 residues. Germline V gene data show CDR1 as SGHTA and CDR2 as FQGNSA. CDR3 in amino acids: CASSLQRAENTGELFF. CDR3 coding DNA: TGTGCCAGCAGCCTGCAGCGGGCCGAGAACACCGGGGAGCTGTTTTTT.